The rows below give T cell receptor beta chains drawn from one sample of a study of shared clonotypes between healthy human individuals. The assay was immunoSEQ multiplex PCR, and TCRdb's table has in-frame clones only and misses some. The sample lists around 2.5 million clones, 90% to 95% seen once, with roughly 0.39% in the top ten. The sequenced sample was naive CD4+ T cells from PBMCs. The receptors shown here come from a man aged 18 to 35 in good health. Some clones in this sample may be carry-over from other donors' samples. CDR3s include the opening cysteine and the closing phenylalanine or tryptophan. Fields, in order: V gene, D gene, clone size, CDR3 length, J gene, CDR3 protein, CDR3 DNA. D genes are given only for firm matches. Expanded clones get a size class; other rows say once, few or many, or leave the size out.

V: TRBV6-6
D: NA
size: once
length: 15
J: TRBJ1-1
CDR3: CASRYPRGVTAEAFF
DNA: TGTGCCAGCAGGTACCCACGAGGGGTAACGGCTGAAGCTTTCTTT

V: TRBV10-3
D: NA
size: NA
length: 14
J: TRBJ2-5
CDR3: CAISESGAYVTQYF
DNA: TGTGCCATCAGTGAGTCTGGGGCATATGTGACCCAGTACTTC

V: TRBV4-1
D: NA
size: NA
length: 15
J: TRBJ2-2
CDR3: CASSPSGQITGELFF
DNA: TGCGCCAGCAGCCCATCAGGACAGATCACCGGGGAGCTGTTTTTT

V: TRBV23-1
D: TRBD2
size: NA
length: 20
J: TRBJ2-5
CDR3: CASSQFLASGRENLRGTQYF
DNA: TGCGCCAGCAGTCAATTTTTAGCTAGCGGGAGGGAGAACTTAAGAGGGACCCAGTACTTC

V: TRBV6-5
D: TRBD1
size: NA
length: 13
J: TRBJ2-7
CDR3: CASSYNRGYEQYF
DNA: TGTGCCAGCAGTTACAACAGGGGGTACGAGCAGTACTTC

V: TRBV7-8
D: NA
size: NA
length: 12
J: TRBJ1-4
CDR3: CASSWGGGNLFF
DNA: TGTGCCAGCAGTTGGGGGGGCGGGAATCTGTTTTTT

V: TRBV27
D: TRBD2
size: NA
length: 15
J: TRBJ2-7
CDR3: CASSLEAGETYEQYF
DNA: TGTGCCAGCAGTTTAGAGGCGGGAGAGACCTACGAGCAGTACTTC

V: TRBV9
D: TRBD2
size: NA
length: 17
J: TRBJ2-2
CDR3: CASSVDDGRAYTGELFF
DNA: TGTGCCAGCAGCGTAGACGACGGGAGGGCATACACCGGGGAGCTGTTTTTT

V: TRBV10-1
D: NA
size: NA
length: 14
J: TRBJ2-1
CDR3: CASSDPSANNEQFF
DNA: TGCGCCAGCAGTGATCCGTCGGCCAACAATGAGCAGTTCTTC

V: TRBV7-9
D: TRBD1
size: NA
length: 15
J: TRBJ1-1
CDR3: CASSLPGQGYTEAFF
DNA: TGTGCCAGCAGCTTACCGGGACAGGGATACACTGAAGCTTTCTTT

V: TRBV10-3
D: NA
size: once
length: 14
J: TRBJ2-2
CDR3: CAISTATNTGELFF
DNA: TGTGCCATCAGCACAGCTACAAACACCGGGGAGCTGTTTTTT

V: TRBV18
D: NA
size: NA
length: 13
J: TRBJ2-7
CDR3: CASSPLLVHEQYF
DNA: TGTGCCAGCTCACCACTCCTAGTGCACGAGCAGTACTTC

V: TRBV5-6
D: TRBD2
size: NA
length: 15
J: TRBJ2-3
CDR3: CASSLGGLAPDTQYF
DNA: TGTGCCAGCAGCTTGGGTGGACTAGCGCCAGATACGCAGTATTTT

V: TRBV9
D: NA
size: NA
length: 15
J: TRBJ2-1
CDR3: CASSVAGVSYNEQFF
DNA: TGTGCCAGCAGCGTAGCCGGGGTCTCCTACAATGAGCAGTTCTTC

V: TRBV27
D: NA
size: NA
length: 14
J: TRBJ1-4
CDR3: CASSPGSFNEKLFF
DNA: TGTGCCAGCAGTCCGGGGAGCTTTAATGAAAAACTGTTTTTT

V: TRBV19
D: NA
size: NA
length: 14
J: TRBJ2-7
CDR3: CASSLTGSPYEQYF
DNA: TGTGCCAGTAGCCTAACAGGGAGCCCCTACGAGCAGTACTTC

V: TRBV28
D: NA
size: NA
length: 14
J: TRBJ2-3
CDR3: CASGNTGEAGTQYF
DNA: TGTGCCAGCGGAAATACGGGTGAGGCAGGTACGCAGTATTTT

V: TRBV5-1
D: NA
size: NA
length: 15
J: TRBJ2-2
CDR3: CASSSDRYNTGELFF
DNA: TGCGCCAGCAGCTCGGACAGATACAACACCGGGGAGCTGTTTTTT

V: TRBV2
D: NA
size: NA
length: 13
J: TRBJ1-1
CDR3: CASSVDPNTEAFF
DNA: TGTGCCAGCAGTGTCGACCCAAACACTGAAGCTTTCTTT

V: TRBV5-4
D: NA
size: NA
length: 15
J: TRBJ1-1
CDR3: CASSFDISGNTEAFF
DNA: TGTGCCAGCAGCTTCGATATTTCTGGTAACACTGAAGCTTTCTTT

V: TRBV7-2
D: NA
size: NA
length: 16
J: TRBJ2-6
CDR3: CASKGTVWGGANVLTF
DNA: TGTGCCAGCAAAGGGACTGTGTGGGGTGGGGCCAACGTCCTGACTTTC

V: TRBV6-6
D: NA
size: NA
length: 16
J: TRBJ2-2
CDR3: CASSYITGRGPGELFF
DNA: TGTGCCAGCAGTTACATCACAGGGCGGGGGCCCGGGGAGCTGTTTTTT

V: TRBV7-9
D: NA
size: NA
length: 15
J: TRBJ2-5
CDR3: CASTHPGIREETQYF
DNA: TGTGCCAGCACCCACCCTGGGATAAGGGAGGAGACCCAGTACTTC

V: TRBV7-8
D: TRBD1
size: few
length: 15
J: TRBJ1-5
CDR3: CASSKTGQGNQPQHF
DNA: TGTGCCAGCAGTAAGACAGGACAGGGTAATCAGCCCCAGCATTTT

V: TRBV6-1
D: TRBD1
size: NA
length: 13
J: TRBJ1-2
CDR3: CASSRDREGGYTF
DNA: TGTGCCAGCAGCCGGGACAGGGAGGGAGGCTACACCTTC

V: TRBV19
D: NA
size: NA
length: 15
J: TRBJ2-7
CDR3: CASSIVGGRSYEQYF
DNA: TGTGCCAGTAGTATCGTCGGCGGACGCTCATACGAGCAGTACTTC

V: TRBV5-4
D: NA
size: NA
length: 15
J: TRBJ2-7
CDR3: CASSRVGLAGHEQYF
DNA: TGTGCCAGCAGCCGCGTGGGCCTCGCAGGCCACGAGCAGTACTTC

V: TRBV6-1
D: NA
size: NA
length: 13
J: TRBJ2-3
CDR3: CASSEGATDTQYF
DNA: TGTGCCAGCAGTGAAGGGGCTACAGATACGCAGTATTTT

V: TRBV29-1
D: NA
size: once
length: 12
J: TRBJ2-3
CDR3: CSVVGAPDTQYF
DNA: TGCAGCGTTGTCGGGGCCCCGGATACGCAGTATTTT

V: TRBV9
D: NA
size: NA
length: 16
J: TRBJ1-1
CDR3: CASSPRVGGLNTEAFF
DNA: TGTGCCAGCAGCCCTCGGGTTGGGGGGCTAAACACTGAAGCTTTCTTT

V: TRBV14
D: NA
size: NA
length: 15
J: TRBJ1-1
CDR3: CASSQVAGWVTEAFF
DNA: TGTGCCAGCAGCCAAGTAGCAGGGTGGGTCACTGAAGCTTTCTTT

V: TRBV7-9
D: NA
size: NA
length: 12
J: TRBJ2-3
CDR3: CASSQSTDTQYF
DNA: TGTGCCAGCAGCCAAAGCACAGATACGCAGTATTTT

V: TRBV19
D: NA
size: NA
length: 15
J: TRBJ2-7
CDR3: CASSIVGPGTYEQYF
DNA: TGTGCCAGTAGTATAGTAGGTCCTGGGACCTACGAGCAGTACTTC

V: TRBV5-1
D: NA
size: NA
length: 14
J: TRBJ2-3
CDR3: CASSLVYRADTQYF
DNA: TGCGCCAGCAGCTTGGTATACAGGGCGGATACGCAGTATTTT

V: TRBV28
D: NA
size: NA
length: 15
J: TRBJ1-1
CDR3: CASSLLTRTDTEAFF
DNA: TGTGCCAGCAGTTTGCTAACCCGGACTGACACTGAAGCTTTCTTT

V: TRBV15
D: NA
size: NA
length: 18
J: TRBJ2-3
CDR3: CATSREKVVLTGTDTQYF
DNA: TGTGCCACCAGCAGAGAAAAGGTGGTACTAACAGGCACAGATACGCAGTATTTT

V: TRBV5-5
D: NA
size: NA
length: 14
J: TRBJ1-2
CDR3: CASSPGQTNYGYTF
DNA: TGTGCCAGCAGCCCCGGACAGACTAACTATGGCTACACCTTC

V: TRBV6-4
D: NA
size: NA
length: 15
J: TRBJ1-2
CDR3: CASSVNHGSNYGYTF
DNA: TGTGCCAGCAGTGTCAACCACGGCTCCAACTATGGCTACACCTTC

V: TRBV30
D: NA
size: NA
length: 12
J: TRBJ2-1
CDR3: CAWSVWGNEQFF
DNA: TGTGCCTGGAGCGTTTGGGGCAATGAGCAGTTCTTC

V: TRBV5-1
D: TRBD1
size: NA
length: 16
J: TRBJ1-1
CDR3: CASSPLIGTVNTEAFF
DNA: TGCGCCAGCAGCCCGTTGATTGGGACAGTGAACACTGAAGCTTTCTTT

V: TRBV5-1
D: NA
size: NA
length: 14
J: TRBJ1-2
CDR3: CASSLEQANYGYTF
DNA: TGCGCCAGCAGCTTGGAGCAGGCTAACTATGGCTACACCTTC

V: TRBV29-1
D: TRBD1
size: NA
length: 13
J: TRBJ2-7
CDR3: CSVDGQGRYEQYF
DNA: TGCAGCGTTGATGGACAGGGGAGGTACGAGCAGTACTTC

V: TRBV27
D: TRBD2
size: NA
length: 14
J: TRBJ2-7
CDR3: CASSRREGLHEQYF
DNA: TGTGCCAGCAGTAGACGGGAGGGTCTCCACGAGCAGTACTTC

V: TRBV27
D: NA
size: NA
length: 17
J: TRBJ1-1
CDR3: CASSKFGQMGMNTEAFF
DNA: TGTGCCAGCAGTAAATTCGGACAGATGGGCATGAACACTGAAGCTTTCTTT

V: TRBV9
D: NA
size: NA
length: 15
J: TRBJ2-6
CDR3: CASSVQGTGANVLTF
DNA: TGTGCCAGCAGCGTACAGGGTACTGGGGCCAACGTCCTGACTTTC

V: TRBV7-2
D: NA
size: NA
length: 13
J: TRBJ2-3
CDR3: CASSPPWGYTQYF
DNA: TGTGCCAGCAGCCCCCCGTGGGGATATACGCAGTATTTT

V: TRBV7-9
D: NA
size: NA
length: 15
J: TRBJ2-7
CDR3: CASSLLYSPSYEQYF
DNA: TGTGCCAGCAGCTTATTATACAGCCCTTCCTACGAGCAGTACTTC

V: TRBV28
D: NA
size: NA
length: 16
J: TRBJ2-2
CDR3: CASSSPGETNTGELFF
DNA: TGTGCCAGCAGTTCCCCCGGGGAAACGAACACCGGGGAGCTGTTTTTT

V: TRBV14
D: TRBD1
size: once
length: 14
J: TRBJ1-1
CDR3: CASSFPPGTGEAFF
DNA: TGTGCCAGCAGCTTCCCCCCGGGGACAGGCGAAGCTTTCTTT

V: TRBV5-1
D: TRBD2
size: NA
length: 16
J: TRBJ2-2
CDR3: CASSLMAGRDTGELFF
DNA: TGCGCCAGCAGCTTGATGGCAGGGAGGGACACCGGGGAGCTGTTTTTT

V: TRBV5-6
D: TRBD2
size: once
length: 18
J: TRBJ2-3
CDR3: CASSYSSLAGGGTDTQYF
DNA: TGTGCCAGCAGCTACTCCAGTTTAGCGGGAGGAGGCACAGATACGCAGTATTTT

V: TRBV2
D: NA
size: NA
length: 15
J: TRBJ2-5
CDR3: CASSVIPGKQETQYF
DNA: TGTGCCAGCAGTGTAATCCCAGGAAAGCAAGAGACCCAGTACTTC

V: TRBV29-1
D: NA
size: once
length: 13
J: TRBJ2-3
CDR3: CSVEDILRGSQYF
DNA: TGCAGCGTTGAAGATATCCTCCGGGGTTCGCAGTATTTT

V: TRBV14
D: TRBD2
size: NA
length: 16
J: TRBJ2-3
CDR3: CASSQYLAVRWDTQYF
DNA: TGTGCCAGCAGCCAATACCTAGCGGTGAGGTGGGATACGCAGTATTTT

V: TRBV5-1
D: NA
size: NA
length: 13
J: TRBJ1-2
CDR3: CASSLAGAPGYTF
DNA: TGCGCCAGCAGCCTGGCCGGAGCTCCTGGCTACACCTTC